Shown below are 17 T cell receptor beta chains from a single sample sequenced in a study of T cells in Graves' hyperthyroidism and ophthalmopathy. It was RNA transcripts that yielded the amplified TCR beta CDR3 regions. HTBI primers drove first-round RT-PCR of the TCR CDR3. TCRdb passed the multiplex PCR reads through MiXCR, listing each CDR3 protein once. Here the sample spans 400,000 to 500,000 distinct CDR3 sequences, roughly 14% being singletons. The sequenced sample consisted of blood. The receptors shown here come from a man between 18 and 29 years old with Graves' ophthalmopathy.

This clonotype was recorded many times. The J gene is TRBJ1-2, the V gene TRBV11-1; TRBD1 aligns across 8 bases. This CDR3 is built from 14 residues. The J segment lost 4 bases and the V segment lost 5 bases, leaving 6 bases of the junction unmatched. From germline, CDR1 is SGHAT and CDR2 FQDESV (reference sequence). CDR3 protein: CASSPTQGVYGYTF. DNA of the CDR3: TGTGCCAGCAGCCCCACACAGGGGGTCTATGGCTACACCTTC.

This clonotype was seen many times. The CDR3 loop reads CASSLEAGRPFEAFF. The CDR3 DNA sequence: TGTGCCAGCAGCTTAGAGGCGGGGAGGCCTTTTGAAGCTTTCTTT. The J gene is TRBJ1-1, the V gene TRBV7-2, with D unresolved. V was shortened by 1 base and J by 7 bases, with 16 bases between the two germline ends. Germline V gene sequence: CDR1 SGHTA, CDR2 FQGNSA. There are 15 residues in the CDR3.

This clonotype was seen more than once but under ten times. CDR3 coding DNA: TGCGCCAGCAGATGGGGACAGGGGGCCACGAACACTGAAGCTTTCTTT. Translated, it gives CASRWGQGATNTEAFF. The chain links TRBV5-1 to TRBJ1-1; 12 bases are shared with TRBD1. Trimming removed 5 bases from V and 1 base from J; junction bases left unmatched: 6. The CDR3 extends over 16 amino acids. Germline-derived CDR1 and CDR2 are SGHRS and YFSETQ.

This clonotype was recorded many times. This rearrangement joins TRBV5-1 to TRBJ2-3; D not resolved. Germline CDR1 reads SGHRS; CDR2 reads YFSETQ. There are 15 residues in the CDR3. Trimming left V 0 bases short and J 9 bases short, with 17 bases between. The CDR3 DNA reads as TGCGCCAGCAGCTTGGACCTCACTCGCCCCCCGACGCAGTATTTT. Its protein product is CASSLDLTRPPTQYF.

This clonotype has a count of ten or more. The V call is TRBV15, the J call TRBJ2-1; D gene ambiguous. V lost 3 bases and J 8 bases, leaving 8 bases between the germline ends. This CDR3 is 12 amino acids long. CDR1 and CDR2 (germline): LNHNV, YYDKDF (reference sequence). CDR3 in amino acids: CATSSAEYEQFF. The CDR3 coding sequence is TGTGCCACCAGCAGTGCCGAGTATGAGCAGTTCTTC.

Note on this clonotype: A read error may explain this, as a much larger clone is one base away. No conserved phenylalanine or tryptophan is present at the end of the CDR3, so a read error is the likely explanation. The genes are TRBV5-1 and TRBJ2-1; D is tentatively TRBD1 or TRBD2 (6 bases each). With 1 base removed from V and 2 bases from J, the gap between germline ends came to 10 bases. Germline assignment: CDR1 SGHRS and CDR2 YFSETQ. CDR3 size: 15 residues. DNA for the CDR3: TGCGCCAGCAGCTTGTCAGGGGAGGCCTACAATGAGCAGTTCTCC. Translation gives CASSLSGEAYNEQFS.

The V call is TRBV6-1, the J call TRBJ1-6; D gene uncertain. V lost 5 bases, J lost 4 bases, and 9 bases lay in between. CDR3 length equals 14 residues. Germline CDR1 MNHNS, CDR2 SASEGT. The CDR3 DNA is TGTGCCAGCAGTTTGCAGCTTTATAATTCACCCCTCCACTTT. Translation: CASSLQLYNSPLHF.

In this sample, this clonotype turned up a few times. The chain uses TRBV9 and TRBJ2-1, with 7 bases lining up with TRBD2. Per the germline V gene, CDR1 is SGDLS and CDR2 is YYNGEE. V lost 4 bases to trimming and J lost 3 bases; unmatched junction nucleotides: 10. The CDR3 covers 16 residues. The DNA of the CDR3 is TGTGCCAGCAGCTCCACTCCGGGAGGTTACTACAATGAGCAGTTCTTC. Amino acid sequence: CASSSTPGGYYNEQFF.

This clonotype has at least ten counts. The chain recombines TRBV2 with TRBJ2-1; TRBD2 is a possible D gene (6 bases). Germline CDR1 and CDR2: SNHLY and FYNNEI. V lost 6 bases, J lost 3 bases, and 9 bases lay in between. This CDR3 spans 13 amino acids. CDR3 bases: TGTGCCAGCAGGAGGACTAACTACAATGAGCAGTTCTTC. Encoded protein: CASRRTNYNEQFF.

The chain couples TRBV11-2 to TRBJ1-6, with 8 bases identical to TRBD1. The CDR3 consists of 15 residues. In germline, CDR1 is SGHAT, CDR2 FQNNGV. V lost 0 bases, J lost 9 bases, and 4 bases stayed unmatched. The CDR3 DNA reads TGTGCCAGCAGCTTAGATGGACAGGGTGGTTCACCCCTCCACTTT. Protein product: CASSLDGQGGSPLHF. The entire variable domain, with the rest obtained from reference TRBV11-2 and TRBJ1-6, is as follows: EAGVAQSPRYKIIEKRQSVAFWCNPISGHATLYWYQQILGQGPKLLIQFQNNGVVDDSQLPKDRFSAERLKGVDSTLKIQPAKLEDSAVYLCASSLDGQGGSPLHFGNGTRLTVT.

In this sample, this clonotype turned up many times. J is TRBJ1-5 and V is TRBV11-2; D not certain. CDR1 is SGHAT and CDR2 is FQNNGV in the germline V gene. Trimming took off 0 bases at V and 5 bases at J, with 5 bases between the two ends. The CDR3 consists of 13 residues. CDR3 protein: CASSLDPYQPQHF. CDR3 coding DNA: TGTGCCAGCAGCTTAGATCCGTATCAGCCCCAGCATTTT.

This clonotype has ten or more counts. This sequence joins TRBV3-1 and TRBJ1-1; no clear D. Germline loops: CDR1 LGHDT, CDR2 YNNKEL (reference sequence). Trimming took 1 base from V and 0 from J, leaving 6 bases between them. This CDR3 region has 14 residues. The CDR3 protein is CASSQGSLNTEAFF. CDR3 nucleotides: TGTGCCAGCAGCCAAGGCAGCCTGAACACTGAAGCTTTCTTT.

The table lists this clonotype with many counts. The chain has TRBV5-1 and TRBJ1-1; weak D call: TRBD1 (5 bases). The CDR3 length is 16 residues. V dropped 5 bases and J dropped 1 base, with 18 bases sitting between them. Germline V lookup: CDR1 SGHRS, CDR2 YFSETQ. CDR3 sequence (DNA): TGCGCCAGCAGTCCGGAGGGGTGGGATCGGAACACTGAAGCTTTCTTT. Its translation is CASSPEGWDRNTEAFF.

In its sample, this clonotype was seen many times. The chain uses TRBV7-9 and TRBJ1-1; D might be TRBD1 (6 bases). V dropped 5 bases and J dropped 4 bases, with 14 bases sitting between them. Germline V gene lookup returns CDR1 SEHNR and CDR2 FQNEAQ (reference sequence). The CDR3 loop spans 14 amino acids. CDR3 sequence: CASSASQGSTEAFF. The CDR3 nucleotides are TGTGCCAGCAGCGCCTCCCAGGGGAGCACTGAAGCTTTCTTT.

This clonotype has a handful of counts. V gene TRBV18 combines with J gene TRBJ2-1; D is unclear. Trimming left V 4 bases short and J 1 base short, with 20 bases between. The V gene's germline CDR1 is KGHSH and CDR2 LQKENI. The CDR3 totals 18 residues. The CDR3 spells CASSQLATGAMSYNEQFF. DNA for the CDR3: TGTGCCAGCTCACAGCTGGCAACGGGCGCAATGTCCTACAATGAGCAGTTCTTC.

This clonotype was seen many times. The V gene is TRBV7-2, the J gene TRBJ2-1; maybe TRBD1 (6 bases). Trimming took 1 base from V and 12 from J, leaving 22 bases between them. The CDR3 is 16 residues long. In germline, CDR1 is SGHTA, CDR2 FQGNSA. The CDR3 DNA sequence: TGTGCCAGCAGCTTAGGGCAGGGGTCGGCATACCTGTCGCAGTTCTTC. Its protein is CASSLGQGSAYLSQFF. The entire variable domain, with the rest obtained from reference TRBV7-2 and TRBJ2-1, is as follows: GAGVSQSPSNKVTEKGKDVELRCDPISGHTALYWYRQSLGQGLEFLIYFQGNSAPDKSGLPSDRFSAERTGGSVSTLTIQRTQQEDSAVYLCASSLGQGSAYLSQFFGPGTRLTVL.

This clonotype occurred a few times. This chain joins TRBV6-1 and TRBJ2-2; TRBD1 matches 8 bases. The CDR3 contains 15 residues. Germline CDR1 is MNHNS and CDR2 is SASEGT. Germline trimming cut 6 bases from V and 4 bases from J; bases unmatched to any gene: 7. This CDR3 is CASSIGQGSTGELFF. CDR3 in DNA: TGTGCCAGCAGCATCGGACAGGGAAGCACCGGGGAGCTGTTTTTT.